A single sample is the source of the 23 T cell receptor beta chains below, sequenced in a study of T cell responses to AZD1222 COVID-19 vaccine. The repertoire was sequenced with immunoSEQ multiplex PCR; TCRdb's copy has only in-frame clones and lacks some. Among 100,000 to 150,000 clones listed, about 90% were seen once. Sequenced material: peripheral blood, taken on day 0 of MenACWY control vaccination. The source is an adult in good health.

This chain uses TRBV10-2 with TRBJ2-7, with 7 bases lining up with TRBD2. CDR1 WSHSY and CDR2 SAAADI come from the germline V gene. The CDR3 runs to 12 residues. V lost 3 bases to trimming and J lost 4 bases; unmatched junction nucleotides: 0. CDR3 protein: CASSELAYEQYF. CDR3 DNA: TGCGCCAGCAGTGAACTAGCGTACGAGCAGTACTTC.

The genes are TRBV7-8 and TRBJ1-1; weak D call: TRBD1 (6 bases). The CDR3 totals 13 residues. V lost 1 base and J 8 bases, leaving 11 bases between the germline ends. Germline V gene data show CDR1 as SGHVS and CDR2 as FQNEAQ. CDR3 amino acids: CASSLVYRVEAFF. For the CDR3, the DNA is TGTGCCAGCAGCTTAGTTTACAGGGTCGAAGCTTTCTTT. The entire variable domain, with the rest obtained from reference TRBV7-8 and TRBJ1-1, is as follows: GAGVSQSPRYKVAKRGQDVALRCDPISGHVSLFWYQQALGQGPEFLTYFQNEAQLDKSGLPSDRFFAERPEGSVSTLKIQRTQQEDSAVYLCASSLVYRVEAFFGQGTRLTVV.

J is TRBJ1-4 and V is TRBV7-6, with D hard to call. CDR1 is SGHVS and CDR2 is FNYEAQ in the germline V gene. CDR3 length: 16 amino acids. V was cut by 1 base and J by 3 bases, with 12 bases left in between. The CDR3: CASSLGVGKANEKLFF. CDR3 DNA sequence: TGTGCCAGCAGCTTAGGAGTGGGCAAAGCTAATGAAAAACTGTTTTTT.

The gene calls are TRBV28 and TRBJ2-7; 9 bases agree with TRBD2. The CDR3 has 14 residues. The ends lost 8 bases at V and 0 bases at J; junction bases unmatched: 5. The V gene's germline CDR1 is MDHEN and CDR2 SYDVKM. CDR3 residues: CASCATSGSYEQYF. For the CDR3, the DNA is TGTGCCAGCTGTGCGACTAGCGGCTCCTACGAGCAGTACTTC.

This clone was seen a single time. The V gene is TRBV2, the J gene TRBJ2-1; 15 bases line up with TRBD2. CDR1 and CDR2 from the germline V gene are SNHLY and FYNNEI. The trim removed 5 bases at V and 9 bases at J, leaving 8 bases unmatched. The CDR3 spans 16 residues. Written as DNA, the CDR3 is TGTGCCAGCAGTATTGGACTAGCGGGAGGGCCAGGTGAGCAGTTCTTC. Protein: CASSIGLAGGPGEQFF.

The chain carries TRBV4-2 and TRBJ2-5; 7 nucleotides agree with TRBD2. CDR1 and CDR2 from the germline V gene are LGHNA and YNFKEQ. Unmatched junction bases numbered 12, after V lost 4 bases and J lost 7 bases. The CDR3 is 15 residues long. Here the CDR3 DNA reads TGTGCCAGCAGCCCGAGCGGGGTCGCCGGGGGGACCCAGTACTTC. As protein: CASSPSGVAGGTQYF.

Only one count was recorded for this clone. V and J are TRBV21-1 and TRBJ2-7; TRBD1 reflects the table's D call only, with no check against the DNA. TRBV21-1 counts as a pseudogene. The length of the CDR3 is 13 residues. DNA of the CDR3: TGTGCCAGGAGACAGGGGGCAAGATACGAGCAGTACGTC. The encoded protein is CARRQGARYEQYV.

Points on this clone: Within the sample, other DNA sequences also encode this same CDR3. V and J are TRBV7-9 and TRBJ1-1; D uncertain. This CDR3 comprises 11 residues. Trimming took 5 bases from V and 3 from J, leaving 4 bases between them. The germline V gene encodes CDR1 SEHNR and CDR2 FQNEAQ (reference sequence). CDR3 protein: CASSLDTEAFF. As DNA, the CDR3 is TGTGCCAGCAGCCTAGACACTGAAGCTTTCTTT.

In nucleotides, the CDR3 is TGTGCCAGCAGGACCGATTATTTGACCACTGAAGCTTTCTTT. This sequence encodes CASRTDYLTTEAFF. V is TRBV27 and J is TRBJ1-1; D unclear. The germline CDR1 and CDR2 sequences are MNHEY and SMNVEV (reference sequence). This CDR3 comprises 14 residues. Trimming stripped 6 bases from V and 4 bases from J, with 15 bases between.

The rearrangement joins TRBV5-1 to TRBJ2-1, with 10 nucleotides matching TRBD2. Germline values: CDR1 SGHRS, CDR2 YFSETQ. Trimming removed 0 bases from V and 8 bases from J; junction bases left unmatched: 8. This CDR3 region has 16 residues. CDR3 DNA: TGCGCCAGCAGCTTGGAAGCGGGGGGGCTTGGCGATGAGCAGTTCTTC. Translating it yields CASSLEAGGLGDEQFF.

V usage is TRBV2 and J usage is TRBJ1-1; perhaps TRBD1 as D (6 bases). Germline values: CDR1 SNHLY, CDR2 FYNNEI. The CDR3 runs to 16 residues. Trimming took 1 base from V and 0 from J, leaving 12 bases between them. The CDR3 region has the DNA TGTGCCAGCAGTGAAGGTTATAGGGGGATGAACACTGAAGCTTTCTTT. Translation: CASSEGYRGMNTEAFF.

The chain carries TRBV18 and TRBJ2-1; no definite D call. This CDR3 spans 13 amino acids. Germline CDR1 reads KGHSH; CDR2 reads LQKENI. With 2 bases removed from V and 5 bases from J, the gap between germline ends came to 7 bases. CDR3 in amino acids: CASSPGRNNEQFF. The CDR3 DNA reads as TGTGCCAGCTCACCAGGGCGAAACAATGAGCAGTTCTTC.

The chain links TRBV29-1 to TRBJ1-3; the D is unclear. The germline V gene has CDR1 SQVTM and CDR2 ANQGSEA. The CDR3 totals 15 residues. V was clipped by 2 bases and J by 7 bases, with 18 bases between them. The CDR3 bases are TGCAGCGTTGAAAAGAACAGAGAAGAAAGGAACACCATATATTTT. It is translated as CSVEKNREERNTIYF. The full variable domain, with the rest looked up from reference TRBV29-1 and TRBJ1-3, is SAVISQKPSRDICQRGTSLTIQCQVDSQVTMMFWYRQQPGQSLTLIATANQGSEATYESGFVIDKFPISRPNLTFSTLTVSNMSPEDSSIYLCSVEKNREERNTIYFGEGSWLTVV.

This chain links TRBV21-1 with TRBJ1-4; the table assigns TRBD1, which was not confirmed against the DNA. TRBV21-1 is an annotated pseudogene. CDR3 length equals 19 residues. The CDR3 DNA follows: TGTGCCAGCAGCAGATCTTACCAGCTCCTTCGGGACAGGGATGAAAAACTGTTTTTT. Amino acid sequence: CASSRSYQLLRDRDEKLFF.

The chain uses TRBV2 and TRBJ2-3; 13 nucleotides line up with TRBD2. The CDR3 spans 16 residues. Germline CDR1 SNHLY, CDR2 FYNNEI. The J segment lost 6 bases and the V segment lost 6 bases, leaving 9 bases of the junction unmatched. The CDR3 here is CASSRGLAGVVDTQYF. CDR3 nucleotide sequence: TGTGCCAGCAGCCGCGGACTAGCGGGAGTAGTTGATACGCAGTATTTT.

This rearrangement joins TRBV7-9 to TRBJ2-1; 7 nucleotides match TRBD1. Trimming at V came to 5 bases and at J to 1 base, leaving 5 bases not matched to a gene. The germline gives CDR1 SEHNR, CDR2 FQNEAQ (reference sequence). CDR3 size: 15 residues. CDR3 in DNA: TGTGCCAGCAGCCGACCGGGACAGTCCTACAATGAGCAGTTCTTC. This encodes CASSRPGQSYNEQFF.

The rearrangement links TRBV6-2 or TRBV6-3 to TRBJ1-5, with D possibly matching TRBD1 (5 bases). The CDR3 is made up of 15 amino acids. Trimming pared 2 bases from V and 0 bases from J, leaving 8 bases between. CDR1 MNHEY and CDR2 SVGEGT come from the germline V gene. CDR3 in amino acids: CASSYRGGSNQPQHF. CDR3 DNA: TGTGCCAGCAGTTACAGGGGCGGTAGCAATCAGCCCCAGCATTTT.

V and J are TRBV27 and TRBJ2-7, with 9 bases fitting TRBD1. CDR3 size: 14 residues. In germline, CDR1 is MNHEY, CDR2 SMNVEV (reference sequence). J gave up 5 bases and V 3 bases, and 5 bases lay outside the gene matches. CDR3 loop: CASSFSGQGNEQYF. CDR3 DNA sequence: TGTGCCAGCAGTTTTTCGGGACAGGGAAACGAGCAGTACTTC.

The V gene is TRBV12-3 or TRBV12-4, the J gene TRBJ2-1; D perhaps matches TRBD1 (5 bases). CDR3 length: 11 amino acids. Trimming stripped 6 bases from V and 11 bases from J, with 11 bases between. The CDR3 sequence: CASRERTKQFF. CDR3 nucleotide sequence: TGTGCCAGCAGGGAAAGGACAAAGCAGTTCTTC.

The V gene is TRBV5-6, the J gene TRBJ1-4; D gene unclear. Germline V lookup: CDR1 SGHDT, CDR2 YYEEEE. V lost 4 bases and J lost 0, with 10 bases in between. The CDR3 runs 15 residues. CDR3 sequence: CASSGGRTTNEKLFF. The CDR3 coding sequence is TGTGCCAGCAGCGGCGGGAGGACAACTAATGAAAAACTGTTTTTT.

The J gene is TRBJ1-5, the V gene TRBV9; D ambiguous. Germline-derived CDR1 and CDR2 are SGDLS and YYNGEE. Trimming shortened V by 4 bases and J by 0 bases, and 8 bases separated the two germline ends. The length of the CDR3 is 14 residues. This chain's CDR3 is CASSHGDSNQPQHF. The DNA of the CDR3 is TGTGCCAGCAGCCATGGGGATAGCAATCAGCCCCAGCATTTT.

Concerning this clone itself: The same CDR3 can be traced to other DNA sequences in this sample. The chain uses TRBV7-9 and TRBJ1-2; no definite D call. Trimming pared 2 bases from V and 6 bases from J, leaving 19 bases between. CDR1 and CDR2 (germline): SEHNR, FQNEAQ (reference sequence). The CDR3 consists of 16 residues. This CDR3 is CASSLTTQTPKDGYTF. DNA of the CDR3: TGTGCCAGCAGCTTAACCACACAGACCCCTAAGGATGGCTACACCTTC. The complete variable domain, with remaining parts taken from reference TRBV7-9 and TRBJ1-2, reads DTGVSQNPRHKITKRGQNVTFRCDPISEHNRLYWYRQTLGQGPEFLTYFQNEAQLEKSRLLSDRFSAERPKGSFSTLEIQRTEQGDSAMYLCASSLTTQTPKDGYTFGSGTRLTVV.

The gene calls are TRBV12-3 or TRBV12-4 and TRBJ1-3; D is ambiguous. Trimming cost V 7 bases and J 3 bases, with 10 bases left between them. This CDR3 is 13 amino acids long. CDR3 region: CASTQTNGNTIYF. DNA of the CDR3: TGTGCCAGCACACAGACGAATGGAAACACCATATATTTT.